These 4 T cell receptor beta chains were all obtained from the same sample, sequenced in a study of blood T cells in healthy people across ages. Primed by a sample-barcoded 5' primer and a J-beta primer mix, a second PCR proceeded for about 6 to 11 cycles. TCRdb used MiXCR to reprocess the 5' RACE reads, holding one entry per CDR3 protein. The profile covers about 1.6 million distinct CDR3 sequences, with about 31% appearing a single time and around 11% taken by the ten largest. The sample consisted of blood. The receptors originated from a woman in her thirties in good health.

J is TRBJ2-7 and V is TRBV5-1, with D hard to call. The CDR3 length is 13 residues. V dropped 1 base and J dropped 2 bases, with 7 bases sitting between them. The germline V gene encodes CDR1 SGHRS and CDR2 YFSETQ. The CDR3 nucleotides are TGCGCCAGCAGCTTGATGTCCCCCTACGAGCAGTACTTC. It yields the protein CASSLMSPYEQYF.

This clonotype was detected many times. The chain has TRBV20-1 and TRBJ1-1; D is undetermined. CDR3 size: 11 residues. Germline V gives CDR1 DFQATT, CDR2 SNEGSKA (reference sequence). CDR3 region: CIRHSNTEAFF. For the CDR3, the DNA is TGCATTAGACACTCGAACACTGAAGCTTTCTTT.

This clonotype was detected a few times. V is TRBV12-3 or TRBV12-4 and J is TRBJ1-5; D is undetermined. The CDR3 is made up of 11 amino acids. With 5 bases removed from V and 11 bases from J, the gap between germline ends came to 10 bases. CDR3 sequence (DNA): TGTGCCAGCAGTCTATCCCGGGCCCAGCATTTT. Its translation: CASSLSRAQHF.

This clonotype was observed a few times. The junction departs from the called germline gene at one end, perhaps through a read error. The V call is TRBV4-1, the J call TRBJ2-7; the match to TRBD1 covers 7 bases. This CDR3 comprises 15 residues. Germline loops: CDR1 MGHRA, CDR2 YSYEKL. CDR3 sequence: CTSSQRQGSDSEQYF. DNA of the CDR3: TGCACCAGCAGCCAGAGACAGGGCTCCGATTCTGAGCAGTACTTC.